This note documents a single T cell receptor (beta chain) sequence. Its antigen is still unknown. This record belongs to a study of vaccination and CD4 T cells after COVID-19. From germline, CDR1 is LNHDA and CDR2 SQIVND (reference sequence). The CDR3 has 14 residues. Trimming took 5 bases from V and 0 from J; bases not matched to a gene: 4. Treatment indicated: approximately 9-day PBMC culture with coronavirus spike peptide pools or control peptides (ViraFEST assay). Cultured CD4+ T cell DNA was sequenced using the Oncomine TCR Beta short-read assay. MiXCR, run by TCRdb on the PCR reads, gives a single entry per CDR3 protein. The sample yields 16,000 or so distinct CDR3 sequences, 51% seen once.

Specimen: CD4+ T cells from blood, cultured in vitro. The source is a human donor who had recovered from COVID-19. The V gene is TRBV19, the J gene TRBJ2-7; 7 bases line up with TRBD1. The CDR3 region is CASSSGQPSYEQYF. In DNA, the CDR3 is TGTGCCAGTAGTTCGGGACAGCCCTCCTACGAGCAGTACTTC.